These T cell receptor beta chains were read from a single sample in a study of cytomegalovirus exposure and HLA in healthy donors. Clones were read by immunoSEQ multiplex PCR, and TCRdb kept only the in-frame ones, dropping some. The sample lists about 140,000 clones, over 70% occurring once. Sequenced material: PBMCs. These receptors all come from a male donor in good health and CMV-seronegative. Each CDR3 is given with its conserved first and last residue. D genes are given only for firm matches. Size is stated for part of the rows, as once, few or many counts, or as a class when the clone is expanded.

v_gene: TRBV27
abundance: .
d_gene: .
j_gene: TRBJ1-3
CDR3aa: CASSTPGNTIYF
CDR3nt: TGTGCCAGCAGTACCCCGGGGAACACCATATATTTT

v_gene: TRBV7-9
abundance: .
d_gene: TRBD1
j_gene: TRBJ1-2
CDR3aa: CASSWTGDGYTF
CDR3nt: TGTGCCAGCAGCTGGACAGGGGATGGCTACACCTTC

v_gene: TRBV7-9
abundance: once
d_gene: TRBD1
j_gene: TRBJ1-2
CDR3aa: CASSSSRDRGYFGYGYTF
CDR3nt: TGTGCCAGCAGTAGTTCCCGGGACAGGGGTTATTTTGGCTATGGCTACACCTTC

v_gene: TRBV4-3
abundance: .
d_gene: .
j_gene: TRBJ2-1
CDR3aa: CASSQEPLRQRYNEQFF
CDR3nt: TGCGCCAGCAGCCAAGAACCATTGCGACAGAGATACAATGAGCAGTTCTTC

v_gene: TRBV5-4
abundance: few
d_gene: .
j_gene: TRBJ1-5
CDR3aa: CASSRDNDQPQHF
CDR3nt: TGTGCCAGCAGCCGGGACAACGATCAGCCCCAGCATTTT

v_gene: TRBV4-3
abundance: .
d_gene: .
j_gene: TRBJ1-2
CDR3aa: CASSSPGIYGYTF
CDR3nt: TGCGCCAGCAGCTCCCCAGGGATCTATGGCTACACCTTC

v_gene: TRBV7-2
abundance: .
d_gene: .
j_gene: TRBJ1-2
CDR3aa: CASGYSANYGYTF
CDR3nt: TGTGCCAGCGGTTACTCCGCTAACTATGGCTACACCTTC

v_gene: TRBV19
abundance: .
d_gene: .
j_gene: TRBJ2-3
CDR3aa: CASSIEKGIYTDTQYF
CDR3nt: TGTGCCAGTAGTATAGAGAAGGGGATCTACACAGATACGCAGTATTTT

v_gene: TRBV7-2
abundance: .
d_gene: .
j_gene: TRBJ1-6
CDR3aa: CASSDRVGSPLHF
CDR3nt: TGTGCCAGCAGTGATAGAGTCGGTTCACCCCTCCACTTT

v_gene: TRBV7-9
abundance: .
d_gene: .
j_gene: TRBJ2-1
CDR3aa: CASSPDRTEQFF
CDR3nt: TGTGCCAGCAGCCCCGACAGGACTGAGCAGTTCTTC

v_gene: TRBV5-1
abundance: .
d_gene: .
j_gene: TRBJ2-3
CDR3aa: CASSFKGAGDTQYF
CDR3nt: TGCGCCAGCAGCTTTAAAGGGGCAGGGGATACGCAGTATTTT

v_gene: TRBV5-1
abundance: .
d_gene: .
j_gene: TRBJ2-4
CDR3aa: CASSLAGGENIQYF
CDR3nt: TGCGCCAGCAGCTTGGCCGGAGGGGAAAACATTCAGTACTTC

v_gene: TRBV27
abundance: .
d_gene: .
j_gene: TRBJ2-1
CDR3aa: CASTSAGANEQFF
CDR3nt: TGTGCCAGCACCTCTGCGGGGGCGAATGAGCAGTTCTTC

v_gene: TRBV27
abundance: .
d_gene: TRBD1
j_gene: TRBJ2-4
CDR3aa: CADTGGSKNIQYF
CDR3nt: TGTGCCGACACAGGGGGCAGCAAAAACATTCAGTACTTC

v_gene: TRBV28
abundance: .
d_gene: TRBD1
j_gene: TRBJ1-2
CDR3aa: CASSFWTGNRFGYTF
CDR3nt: TGTGCCAGCAGTTTCTGGACAGGGAATCGGTTTGGCTACACCTTC

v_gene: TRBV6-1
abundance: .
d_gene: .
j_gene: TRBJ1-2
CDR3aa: CASSERRGPRDGYTF
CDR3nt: TGTGCCAGCAGTGAACGTCGAGGGCCACGGGATGGCTACACCTTC

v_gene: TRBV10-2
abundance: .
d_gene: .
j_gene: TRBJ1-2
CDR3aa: CASSEALNYGYTF
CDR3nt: TGCGCCAGCAGTGAAGCCCTTAACTATGGCTACACCTTC